This T cell receptor beta chain was identified during a study of shared clonotypes between healthy human individuals. Trimming at V came to 3 bases and at J to 2 bases, leaving 9 bases not matched to a gene. There are 16 residues in the CDR3. CDR1 and CDR2 from the germline V gene are MNHEY and SVGAGI. Naive CD8 cells lacked CD45RO, underwent positive selection for CCR7 and left out terminally differentiated effector memory CD45RA+ cells. Each donor was a Caucasian adult residing in Nashville, Tennessee. Some clones are missing from TCRdb's copy, which holds only in-frame ones; the method was immunoSEQ multiplex PCR. The table shows about 2 million clones, with less than 95% occurring only once.

The sequence was collected from a man younger than 35 in good health. Input material: naive CD8+ T cells sorted from blood. This chain uses TRBV6-5 with TRBJ2-5; 7 bases map to TRBD2. In nucleotides, the CDR3 is TGTGCCAGCAGTTATGGGCCGGGAGGACTACAAGAGACCCAGTACTTC. Translation: CASSYGPGGLQETQYF.